One and the same sample provided the 23 T cell receptor beta chains below, sequenced in a study of T cells after yellow fever vaccination. TCRdb re-called the 5' RACE reads with MiXCR, one entry per CDR3 protein. The sample carries 250,000 to 400,000 distinct CDR3 sequences, around 4.5% recorded once. This specimen consisted of PBMCs, obtained 15 days after the yellow fever booster vaccination. All receptors come from a man younger than 35 who received the YFV17D yellow fever vaccine.

This clonotype has at least ten counts. The chain links TRBV20-1 to TRBJ2-3; possibly TRBD1 for D (5 bases). The CDR3 is 13 residues long. V lost 3 bases, J lost 6 bases, and 13 bases lay in between. CDR1 is DFQATT and CDR2 is SNEGSKA in the germline V gene (reference sequence). The CDR3 region is CSARPDIPDTQYF. In nucleotides, the CDR3 is TGCAGTGCTAGGCCGGACATTCCCGATACGCAGTATTTT.

This clonotype was counted between two and nine times. The V and J genes are TRBV18 and TRBJ1-5; D is undetermined. CDR3 length: 17 amino acids. The germline V gene encodes CDR1 KGHSH and CDR2 LQKENI. The germline V and J ends were trimmed by 1 base and 0 bases, with 13 bases remaining between them. CDR3 coding DNA: TGTGCCAGCTCACCACGTACGGGCGCCGATAGCAATCAGCCCCAGCATTTT. Translating gives CASSPRTGADSNQPQHF.

This clonotype was detected only a few times. This chain joins TRBV5-1 and TRBJ1-1, with TRBD1 matching 9 bases. The trim removed 4 bases at V and 0 bases at J, leaving 13 bases unmatched. The CDR3 spans 18 residues. Germline V lookup: CDR1 SGHRS, CDR2 YFSETQ. As DNA, the CDR3 is TGCGCCAGCAGCCTACAACCGGGACAGGGCCTTATGAACACTGAAGCTTTCTTT. This sequence encodes CASSLQPGQGLMNTEAFF. Combining the CDR3 with reference TRBV5-1 and TRBJ1-1 gives the whole variable domain KAGVTQTPRYLIKTRGQQVTLSCSPISGHRSVSWYQQTPGQGLQFLFEYFSETQRNKGNFPGRFSGRQFSNSRSEMNVSTLELGDSALYLCASSLQPGQGLMNTEAFFGQGTRLTVV.

In this sample, this clonotype turned up many times. V usage is TRBV12-3 or TRBV12-4 and J usage is TRBJ1-1, with a weak D call TRBD1 (6 bases). This CDR3 is 12 amino acids long. V lost 2 bases and J lost 12, with 13 bases in between. In nucleotides, the CDR3 is TGTGCCAGCAGTTTAATGGACGGGACAACTTTCTTT. Residues: CASSLMDGTTFF.

This clonotype was found a few times. V and J are TRBV6-2 or TRBV6-3 and TRBJ1-5; TRBD1 matches 7 bases. The V and J ends lost 0 bases and 0 bases, in that order; junction bases with no gene match: 8. Germline CDR1 reads MNHEY; CDR2 reads SVGEGT. This CDR3 region has 18 residues. For the CDR3, the DNA is TGTGCCAGCAGTTACTCAAGGGACAGCGCAATTAGCAATCAGCCCCAGCATTTT. Its translation: CASSYSRDSAISNQPQHF.

This sequence joins TRBV29-1 and TRBJ2-5, with TRBD1 as a possible D gene (5 bases). Trimming pared 4 bases from V and 3 bases from J, leaving 9 bases between. Germline V lookup: CDR1 SQVTM, CDR2 ANQGSEA. The CDR3 covers 12 residues. The CDR3: CSVVLGEETQYF. The CDR3 DNA reads TGCAGCGTTGTGTTAGGGGAAGAGACCCAGTACTTC. Variable domain in full (rest from reference TRBV29-1 and TRBJ2-5): SAVISQKPSRDICQRGTSLTIQCQVDSQVTMMFWYRQQPGQSLTLIATANQGSEATYESGFVIDKFPISRPNLTFSTLTVSNMSPEDSSIYLCSVVLGEETQYFGPGTRLLVL.

V and J are TRBV12-3 or TRBV12-4 and TRBJ2-7, with D hard to call. The CDR3 sequence is 11 residues long. V lost 5 bases and J lost 4, with 6 bases in between. CDR3 coding DNA: TGTGCCAGCAGTCATCAGTACGAGCAGTACTTC. Protein product: CASSHQYEQYF.

This clonotype was seen ten or more times. One junction end disagrees with the germline gene, perhaps due to a read error. The chain joins TRBV5-1 to TRBJ2-1; no definite D call. The CDR3 runs 9 residues. Germline values: CDR1 SGHRS, CDR2 YFSETQ. The CDR3 protein is CASSLGRLF. The DNA for the CDR3 is TGCGCCAGCAGCCTTGGTAGGCTCTTC. The full variable domain, its missing parts supplied by reference TRBV5-1 and TRBJ2-1, is KAGVTQTPRYLIKTRGQQVTLSCSPISGHRSVSWYQQTPGQGLQFLFEYFSETQRNKGNFPGRFSGRQFSNSRSEMNVSTLELGDSALYLCASSLGRLFGPGTRLTVL.

This clonotype has more than one count but fewer than ten. The gene calls are TRBV24-1 and TRBJ1-2; 9 bases map to TRBD1. Unmatched junction bases numbered 5, after V lost 4 bases and J lost 6 bases. CDR1 and CDR2 from the germline V gene are KGHDR and SFDVKD. The CDR3 has 14 amino acids. CDR3 nucleotide sequence: TGTGCCACCAGTGAGGGGACAGGGAGCAATGGCTACACCTTC. Translated, it gives CATSEGTGSNGYTF.

This clonotype was found many times. The rearrangement uses TRBV4-3 and TRBJ2-3, with 7 bases aligning to TRBD1. The CDR3 contains 15 residues. Germline lookup yields CDR1 LGHNA and CDR2 YSLEER. V dropped 4 bases and J dropped 4; count of bases not matched to a gene: 8. The CDR3 region is CASSPWTGWADTQYF. CDR3 in DNA: TGCGCCAGCAGCCCCTGGACAGGTTGGGCAGATACGCAGTATTTT.

This clonotype was recorded a few times. The CDR3 DNA follows: TGTGCCAGCAGTACGCAGGGGGGCTCTGAGCAGTTCTTC. This encodes CASSTQGGSEQFF. The chain has TRBV12-3 or TRBV12-4 and TRBJ2-1; possible D gene TRBD1, 7 bases. The CDR3 covers 13 residues. V was shortened by 5 bases and J by 9 bases, with 14 bases between the two germline ends.

This clonotype was counted many times. The genes are TRBV6-6 and TRBJ1-5, with 7 bases aligning to TRBD1. CDR1 and CDR2 (germline): MNHNY, SVGAGI (reference sequence). With V trimmed by 2 bases and J by 2 bases, 12 bases remained unmatched. The CDR3 has 18 residues. As DNA, the CDR3 is TGTGCCAGCAGTTACCCCCCCAAGACAGGGTTTGGCAATCAGCCCCAGCATTTT. It translates to CASSYPPKTGFGNQPQHF.

This clonotype was recorded many times. The chain recombines TRBV4-2 with TRBJ2-7; no definite D call. V gave up 1 base and J gave up 3 bases, with 13 bases separating them. Germline V gives CDR1 LGHNA, CDR2 YNFKEQ. This CDR3 region has 15 residues. CDR3 in DNA: TGTGCCAGCAGCCAAGTCGACGCTGGATTCTACGAGCAGTACTTC. Translated: CASSQVDAGFYEQYF.

The CDR3, as DNA: TGCAGTGCTAGGAAGGTGGGTCCCAATACGCAGTATTTT. Translated: CSARKVGPNTQYF. The V call is TRBV20-1, the J call TRBJ2-3; D is undetermined. This CDR3 is 13 amino acids long. V was shortened by 3 bases and J by 7 bases, with 14 bases between the two germline ends. Germline CDR1 DFQATT, CDR2 SNEGSKA (reference sequence).

This clonotype appeared many times. The J gene is TRBJ2-3, the V gene TRBV11-2, with 14 positions matching TRBD2. The CDR3 covers 18 residues. V shed 4 bases, J shed 5 bases, and the junction held 11 bases outside the gene matches. Germline values: CDR1 SGHAT, CDR2 FQNNGV. The CDR3 here is CASSSIPTSGGAGDTQYF. In DNA form, the CDR3 reads TGTGCCAGCAGCTCCATCCCGACTAGCGGGGGGGCAGGAGATACGCAGTATTTT.

This clonotype was seen a handful of times. The chain is built from TRBV7-2 and TRBJ2-1, with TRBD2 matching over 15 bases. CDR1 and CDR2 (germline): SGHTA, FQGNSA. V trimming: 6 bases; J trimming: 10 bases; junction bases outside the gene matches: 7. The CDR3 totals 15 residues. CDR3 coding DNA: TGTGCCAGCAGATGGACTAGCGGGGGGGTGTGGGAGCAGTTCTTC. This codes for CASRWTSGGVWEQFF.

The table lists this clonotype with many counts. V usage is TRBV7-2 and J usage is TRBJ2-7; 10 bases fit TRBD1. V lost 4 bases and J lost 4; bases outside the gene matches: 7. From germline, CDR1 is SGHTA and CDR2 FQGNSA. This CDR3 region has 15 residues. CDR3 sequence (DNA): TGTGCCAGCAGCTACTCCGGGACAGGGGATTACGAGCAGTACTTC. Protein: CASSYSGTGDYEQYF.

The rearrangement joins TRBV29-1 to TRBJ2-7, with D unclear. Germline assignment: CDR1 SQVTM and CDR2 ANQGSEA. This CDR3 comprises 13 residues. The V end lost 5 bases, the J end lost 2 bases, and 13 bases lay between the germline ends. The CDR3 is CSVSSGGTYEQYF. The CDR3 nucleotides are TGCAGCGTTTCATCCGGCGGAACCTACGAGCAGTACTTC.

There are a few counts of this clonotype. This chain links TRBV6-5 with TRBJ2-5; tentative D call: TRBD1 (5 bases). V was cut by 5 bases and J by 0 bases, with 10 bases left in between. CDR1 is MNHEY and CDR2 is SVGAGI in the germline V gene. The CDR3 runs to 14 residues. CDR3 nucleotides: TGTGCCAGCAGTAAATACAGGAACCAAGAGACCCAGTACTTC. This codes for CASSKYRNQETQYF.

This clonotype turned up a few times. The V call is TRBV28, the J call TRBJ2-5; 9 nucleotides align to TRBD1. CDR1 and CDR2 (germline): MDHEN, SYDVKM. V was pared by 6 bases and J by 4 bases, with 9 bases of the junction left unmatched. This CDR3 region has 15 residues. CDR3 residues: CASSLPGTGIETQYF. The CDR3 bases are TGTGCCAGCAGCCTACCAGGGACAGGGATAGAGACCCAGTACTTC.

In its sample, this clonotype was seen a few times. The J gene is TRBJ2-7, the V gene TRBV27; the D is unclear. Germline lookup yields CDR1 MNHEY and CDR2 SMNVEV (reference sequence). V was cut by 6 bases and J by 1 base, with 10 bases left in between. The CDR3 runs 13 residues. In nucleotides, the CDR3 is TGTGCCAGCAGGGAACAGAGATCCTACGAGCAGTACTTC. It yields the protein CASREQRSYEQYF.

This clonotype was recorded many times. The V and J genes are TRBV12-3 or TRBV12-4 and TRBJ2-2; D tentatively fits TRBD1 or TRBD2 (5 bases each). The CDR3 runs 13 residues. V lost 7 bases, J lost 6 bases, and 12 bases lay in between. The DNA of the CDR3 is TGTGCCAGCACTTTGGGGGAATCCGGGGAGCTGTTTTTT. Translating it yields CASTLGESGELFF.

V is TRBV4-1 and J is TRBJ1-6; D might be TRBD1 (6 bases). Germline V gene sequence: CDR1 MGHRA, CDR2 YSYEKL. V lost 0 bases to trimming and J lost 11 bases, with 11 bases between them. There are 14 residues in the CDR3. The CDR3 region is CASSQERRGTPLHF. Written as DNA, the CDR3 is TGCGCCAGCAGCCAAGAACGTAGGGGGACACCCCTCCACTTT.